This TCR beta chain originates from a study of glioma-infiltrating T cells after dendritic cell vaccination (dated by TCRdb to 2016 to 2017). Background on the whole study: The cohort comprised approximately 15 glioblastoma patients from Phase I and II dendritic cell vaccination trials, 9 newly diagnosed and 6 with recurrent disease. Survival after dendritic cell vaccination was correlated with TCR sequencing metrics such as TIL content and the overlap between tumor and blood repertoires. The vaccine consisted of monocyte-derived dendritic cells cultured about 7 days with IL-4 and GM-CSF, then pulsed overnight with autologous tumor lysate. In glioblastoma patients vaccinated with dendritic cells, deep sequencing of TCR beta CDR3 regions served to measure the amount of tumor-infiltrating lymphocytes and to compare repertoires between tumor and blood. Each patient got three intradermal injections of the dendritic cell vaccine, spaced at biweekly intervals, in the arm below the axilla. Autologous tumor lysate-pulsed dendritic cell vaccination was administered to the patients between about 2002 and 2013. Study-level results and caveats: The cohort was small and heterogeneous, with few patients having full blood and tumor sets and even fewer initial-recurrent tumor pairs. TCR clonality showed no direct relationship with survival, which suggests that a diverse polyclonal response may matter. After dendritic cell vaccination, a higher estimated pretreatment TIL content predicted longer time to progression and longer overall survival. The TCR overlap response model with three groups was called speculative and said to need prospective validation.

This clone has only one observation. Its recognized antigen is unknown. No base quality values were provided; no much bigger clone lies one nucleotide off. Using the immunoSEQ assay, TCRB CDR3 regions were amplified from roughly 2 micrograms of genomic DNA, or from all available DNA when less than that was on hand. Multiplex PCR used 60 forward primers for TCR V beta segments and 13 reverse primers for J beta segments. Synthetic control templates were spiked into each sample at limiting dilution to estimate reads per starting template. Sequencing produced 87 bp reads on the Illumina HiSeq System. In the original analysis: To remove PCR and sequencing errors, closely related sequences were merged with a nearest neighbor algorithm. TCR overlap was defined as the percentage of unique tumor TCR beta sequences that were also present in the same patient's peripheral blood. The clones in this table, taken by TCRdb from immuneACCESS, are in-frame only. Not every clone is retained; where verified, under half of the shortfall comes from an unresolved V gene, and the cause of the rest is unknown. V, J and clone size were drawn from that table, and D and trimming were deduced from the DNA. For this sample the table gives tens of thousands of clones, of which 70% to 85% were detected only once. Of the sample, roughly 14% falls within the top ten clones.

In the paper's terms, the time point label means: after dendritic cell vaccination, including at tumor progression/relapse. To be selected, patients needed enough residual fresh-frozen tumor tissue and more than two years of available survival data. Molecular status otherwise varied across the glioblastoma patients, but none of them carried an isocitrate dehydrogenase mutation. PBMC were collected before vaccination, two weeks after the third vaccination, and at tumor progression when it occurred. The Qiagen DNeasy Blood extraction Kit was used to extract genomic DNA. V is clipped by 5 bases and J by 0 bases, and the sequence between their germline boundaries is 14 bases long. CDR1 and CDR2 are read off the germline V gene (reference sequence) as SEHNR and FQNEAQ. The CDR3 goes from the cysteine to the phenylalanine over 16 residues. This entry keeps only the CDR3 DNA: 48 bases, framed from base 1.

The origin of this receptor is a human donor with glioblastoma. This material consisted of blood, taken after dendritic cell vaccination. The rearrangement joined TRBV7-9 to TRBJ2-1; the D gene identity is not certain. The CDR3 protein sequence reads: CASSPLTSISYNEQFF. In nucleotides, the sequence is TGTGCCAGCAGCCCTCTTACTTCAATCTCCTACAATGAGCAGTTCTTC.